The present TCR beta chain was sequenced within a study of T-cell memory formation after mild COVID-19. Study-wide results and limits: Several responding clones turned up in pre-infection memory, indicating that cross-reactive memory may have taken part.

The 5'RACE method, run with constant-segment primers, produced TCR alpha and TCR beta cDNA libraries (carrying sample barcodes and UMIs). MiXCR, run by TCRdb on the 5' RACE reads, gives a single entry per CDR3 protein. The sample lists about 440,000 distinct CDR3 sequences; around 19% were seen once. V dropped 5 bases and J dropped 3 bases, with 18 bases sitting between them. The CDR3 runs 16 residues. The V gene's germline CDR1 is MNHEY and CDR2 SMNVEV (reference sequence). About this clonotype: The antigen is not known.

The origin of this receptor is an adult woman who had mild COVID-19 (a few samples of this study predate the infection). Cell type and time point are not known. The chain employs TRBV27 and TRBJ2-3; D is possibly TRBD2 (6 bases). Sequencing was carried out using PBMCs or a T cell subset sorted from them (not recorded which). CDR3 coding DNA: TGTGCCAGCAGTGACCGACTAGTACTAAGGACAGATACGCAGTATTTT. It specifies CASSDRLVLRTDTQYF.